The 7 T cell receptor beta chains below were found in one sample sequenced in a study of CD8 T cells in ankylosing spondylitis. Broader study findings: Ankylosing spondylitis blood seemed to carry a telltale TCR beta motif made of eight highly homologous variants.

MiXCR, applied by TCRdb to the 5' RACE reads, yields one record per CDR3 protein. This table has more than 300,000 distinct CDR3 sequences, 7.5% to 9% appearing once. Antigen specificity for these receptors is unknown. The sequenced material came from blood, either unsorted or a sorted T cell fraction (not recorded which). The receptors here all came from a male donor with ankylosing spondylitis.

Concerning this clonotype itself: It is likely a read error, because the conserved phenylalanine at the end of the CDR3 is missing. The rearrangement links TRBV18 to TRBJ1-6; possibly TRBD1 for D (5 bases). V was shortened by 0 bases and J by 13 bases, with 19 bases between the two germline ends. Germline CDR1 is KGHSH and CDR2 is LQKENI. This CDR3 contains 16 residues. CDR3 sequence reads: CASSPPSREPPGPLHL. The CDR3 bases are TGTGCCAGCTCACCACCGAGCCGGGAGCCCCCAGGGCCCCTCCACCTT.

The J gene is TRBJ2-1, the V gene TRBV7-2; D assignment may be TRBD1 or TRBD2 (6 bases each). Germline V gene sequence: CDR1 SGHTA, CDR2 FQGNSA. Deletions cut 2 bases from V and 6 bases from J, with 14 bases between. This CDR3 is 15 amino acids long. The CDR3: CASSLSGWGLNEQFF. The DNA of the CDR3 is TGTGCCAGCAGCTTAAGCGGGTGGGGGCTCAATGAGCAGTTCTTC. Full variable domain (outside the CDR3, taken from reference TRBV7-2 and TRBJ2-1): GAGVSQSPSNKVTEKGKDVELRCDPISGHTALYWYRQSLGQGLEFLIYFQGNSAPDKSGLPSDRFSAERTGGSVSTLTIQRTQQEDSAVYLCASSLSGWGLNEQFFGPGTRLTVL.

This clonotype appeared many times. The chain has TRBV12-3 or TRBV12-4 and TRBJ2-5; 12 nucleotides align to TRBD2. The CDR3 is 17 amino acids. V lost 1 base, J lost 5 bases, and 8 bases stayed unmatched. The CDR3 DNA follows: TGTGCCAGCAGTTTAGACAGACTAGCGGGAGAGAGGGAGACCCAGTACTTC. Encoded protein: CASSLDRLAGERETQYF.

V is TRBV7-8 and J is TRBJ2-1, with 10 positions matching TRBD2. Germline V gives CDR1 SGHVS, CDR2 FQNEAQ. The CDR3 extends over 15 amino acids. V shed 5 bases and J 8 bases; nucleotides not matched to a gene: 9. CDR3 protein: CASSVLAGMSYEQFF. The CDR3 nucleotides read TGTGCCAGCAGCGTACTAGCGGGAATGTCTTATGAGCAGTTCTTC. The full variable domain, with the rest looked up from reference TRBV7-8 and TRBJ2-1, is GAGVSQSPRYKVAKRGQDVALRCDPISGHVSLFWYQQALGQGPEFLTYFQNEAQLDKSGLPSDRFFAERPEGSVSTLKIQRTQQEDSAVYLCASSVLAGMSYEQFFGPGTRLTVL.

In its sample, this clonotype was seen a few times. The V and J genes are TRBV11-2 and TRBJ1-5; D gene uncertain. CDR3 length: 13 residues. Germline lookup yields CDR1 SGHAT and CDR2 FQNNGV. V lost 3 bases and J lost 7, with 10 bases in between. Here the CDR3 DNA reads TGTGCCAGCAGCTTGGAGAGGCGACAGCCCCAGCATTTT. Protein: CASSLERRQPQHF.

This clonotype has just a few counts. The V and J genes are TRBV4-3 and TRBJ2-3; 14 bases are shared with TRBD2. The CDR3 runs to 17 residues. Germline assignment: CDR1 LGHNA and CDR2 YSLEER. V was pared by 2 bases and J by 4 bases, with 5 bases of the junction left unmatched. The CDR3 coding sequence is TGCGCCAGCAGCCAATCATTGGGACTAGCGGGAGCAGATACGCAGTATTTT. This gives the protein CASSQSLGLAGADTQYF.

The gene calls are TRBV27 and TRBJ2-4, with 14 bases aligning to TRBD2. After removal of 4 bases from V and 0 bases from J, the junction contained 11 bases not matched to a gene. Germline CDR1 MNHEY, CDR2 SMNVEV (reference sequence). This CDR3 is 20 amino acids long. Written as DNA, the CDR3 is TGTGCCAGCAGTTCGGGACTAGCGGGAGTCTTCTCATTAGCCAAAAACATTCAGTACTTC. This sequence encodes CASSSGLAGVFSLAKNIQYF.